This T cell receptor beta chain was profiled in a study of cytomegalovirus exposure and HLA in healthy donors. The PCR used 60 Vbeta and 13 Jbeta primers. Method: immunoSEQ multiplex PCR; TCRdb's copy keeps in-frame clones and lacks some. The sample has about 93,000 clones; less than 80% are singletons. A few counts support this clone. This CDR3 contains 15 residues. From germline, CDR1 is LGHNA and CDR2 YNFKEQ. Trimming pared 0 bases from V and 0 bases from J, leaving 6 bases between. The chain carries TRBV4-2 and TRBJ1-3; D is ambiguous. This clonotype was sampled from a middle-aged woman in good health and CMV-seronegative. The sample comprised PBMCs. CDR3 in DNA: TGTGCCAGCAGCCAAGACATGAGCTCTGGAAACACCATATATTTT. This codes for CASSQDMSSGNTIYF.